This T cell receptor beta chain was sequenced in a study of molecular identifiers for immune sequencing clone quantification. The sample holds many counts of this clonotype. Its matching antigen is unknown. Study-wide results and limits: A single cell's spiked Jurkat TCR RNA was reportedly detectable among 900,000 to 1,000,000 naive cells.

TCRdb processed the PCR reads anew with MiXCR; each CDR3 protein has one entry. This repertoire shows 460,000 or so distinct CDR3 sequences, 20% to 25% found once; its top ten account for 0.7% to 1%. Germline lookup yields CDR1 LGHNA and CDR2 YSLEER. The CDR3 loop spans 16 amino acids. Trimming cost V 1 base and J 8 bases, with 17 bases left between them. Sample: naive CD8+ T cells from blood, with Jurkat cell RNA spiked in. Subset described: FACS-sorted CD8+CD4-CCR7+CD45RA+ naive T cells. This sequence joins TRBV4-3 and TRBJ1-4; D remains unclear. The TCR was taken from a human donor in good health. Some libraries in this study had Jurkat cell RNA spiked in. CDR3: CASSQVMSSRKEKLFF. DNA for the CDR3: TGCGCCAGCAGCCAAGTCATGAGTTCGAGGAAGGAAAAACTGTTTTTT.